This is a list of T cell receptor beta chains from one sample in a study of beta chain features in type 1 diabetes. Assay used: immunoSEQ multiplex PCR; TCRdb lists only in-frame clones, some missing. Altogether 390,000 or so clones are present, over 11% being singletons, with the ten largest covering approximately 0.035%. Material for sequencing was naive CD4+ T cells from blood. Receptors originate from a man younger than 45 in good health. Each CDR3 is given with its conserved first and last residue. The order of the fields is CDR3 DNA, CDR3 protein, D gene, V gene, J gene, clone size. A D gene is named only where the DNA matches it firmly. Only some rows state a clone size, as once, few, many or a class for expanded clones.

TGCGCCAGCAGCGCCCCGCCTGCTGGGACAGGGGTACACGGGGAGCTGTTTTTT	CASSAPPAGTGVHGELFF	TRBD1	TRBV4-1	TRBJ2-2	few
TGTGCCAGCAGTAGCAGGGGGCCAGATACGCAGTATTTT	CASSSRGPDTQYF	TRBD1	TRBV6-6	TRBJ2-3	NA
TGCGCCAGCAGCCAAGATCCTAGGGTGGCCAAAAACATTCAGTACTTC	CASSQDPRVAKNIQYF	NA	TRBV4-3	TRBJ2-4	few
TGTGCCTGGGCGAGGAGGAGGGGGGATGACTATGGCTACACCTTC	CAWARRRGDDYGYTF	NA	TRBV30	TRBJ1-2	NA
TGTGCCAGCAGCGTAGAAGGTCCGAGAAGGGACTCGGACGGCTCCTACAATGAGCAGTTCTTC	CASSVEGPRRDSDGSYNEQFF	NA	TRBV9	TRBJ2-1	few
TGTGCCAGCAGCTGGCAGGGGACGGACCAAGAGACCCAGTACTTC	CASSWQGTDQETQYF	NA	TRBV2	TRBJ2-5	NA
TGTGCCAGCAGCCCTGGACTAGCGGGAACCGGGGAGCTGTTTTTT	CASSPGLAGTGELFF	TRBD2	TRBV7-9	TRBJ2-2	NA
TGTGCCAGCAGCTTACTAGCGGGAGACACAGATACGCAGTATTTT	CASSLLAGDTDTQYF	TRBD2	TRBV7-9	TRBJ2-3	NA
TGTGCCAGCAGCCGAACAGGGTTAAGCGGGGATACGCAGTATTTT	CASSRTGLSGDTQYF	NA	TRBV7-2	TRBJ2-3	NA
TGTGCTAGTGCCCGACCAGGGGGCGGATACATTCAGTACTTC	CASARPGGGYIQYF	TRBD1	TRBV12-5	TRBJ2-4	few
TGCAGTGCTGCCGGTAATAATGGCTACACCTTC	CSAAGNNGYTF	NA	TRBV20-1	TRBJ1-2	NA
TGTGCCAGCAGCGTGGCACGGGGCTCCTACAATGAGCAGTTCTTC	CASSVARGSYNEQFF	NA	TRBV11-2	TRBJ2-1	NA
TGTGCCAGTAGTCTAGCCAAAAACATTCAGTACTTC	CASSLAKNIQYF	NA	TRBV19	TRBJ2-4	few
TGTGCCAGCAGCGCGGACAGAAATCAGCCCCAGCATTTT	CASSADRNQPQHF	NA	TRBV7-6	TRBJ1-5	NA
TGTGCCAGCAGCTTAGAAGGGACAAGTGGCTACACCTTC	CASSLEGTSGYTF	NA	TRBV7-8	TRBJ1-2	few
TGTGCCAGCAGTGAAGTCCGGCCGTCGGGGCGTGACATTCAGTACTTC	CASSEVRPSGRDIQYF	NA	TRBV27	TRBJ2-4	few
TGTGCCAGCAGCCTGGGGACAATTGTCAGCTCTGGGGCCAACGTCCTGACTTTC	CASSLGTIVSSGANVLTF	NA	TRBV5-4	TRBJ2-6	NA
TGTGCCAGCGACAGATACCAAGAGACCCAGTACTTC	CASDRYQETQYF	NA	TRBV6-5	TRBJ2-5	NA
TGTGCCAGCAGCCTCGGGACTGCCTCCTCCGACGAGCAGTACTTC	CASSLGTASSDEQYF	NA	TRBV7-6	TRBJ2-7	NA
TGTGCCAGCAGCGTCAGAACTTCGAACACCGGGGAGCTGTTTTTT	CASSVRTSNTGELFF	NA	TRBV9	TRBJ2-2	NA
TGTGCCAGCAGTCCCGGGACTAGGGGTGAGCAGTTCTTC	CASSPGTRGEQFF	TRBD2	TRBV6-6	TRBJ2-1	NA
TGTGCCAGCAGCAAGGGAGGGTCGCGGCAGCCCCAGCATTTT	CASSKGGSRQPQHF	NA	TRBV21-1	TRBJ1-5	NA
TGTGCCACCAAACGGCCGGCCTCCCCACACACCGGGGAGCTGTTTTTT	CATKRPASPHTGELFF	NA	TRBV7-9	TRBJ2-2	few
TGCGCCAGCAGCGGGACTAGCGGCACAGATACGCAGTATTTT	CASSGTSGTDTQYF	TRBD2	TRBV5-1	TRBJ2-3	NA
TGTGCCAGCAGTTACGGGACAGGGGATAGCAATCAGCCCCAGCATTTT	CASSYGTGDSNQPQHF	TRBD1	TRBV6-6	TRBJ1-5	few
TGCGCCAGCAGCATAAGATTGAAGAATTCCTACGAGCAGTACTTC	CASSIRLKNSYEQYF	NA	TRBV4-3	TRBJ2-7	NA
TGTGCCTGGAGTGTGGTAGGGTCGGGGGAGCAGTTCTTC	CAWSVVGSGEQFF	NA	TRBV30	TRBJ2-1	NA
TGTGCCAGCAGCGTAGAGAGTTCTGGGGCCTCATCCTACAATGAGCAGTTCTTC	CASSVESSGASSYNEQFF	NA	TRBV9	TRBJ2-1	NA
TGCGCCAGCAGCGAACAGGGGTGGGCAGATACGCAGTATTTT	CASSEQGWADTQYF	TRBD1	TRBV10-2	TRBJ2-3	few
TGCAGCGTTGTCTCGGGACAGAGAGATGGCTACACCTTC	CSVVSGQRDGYTF	TRBD1	TRBV29-1	TRBJ1-2	few
TGTGCCAGCAGCTATCAGGGGTCGGATGGCTACACCTTC	CASSYQGSDGYTF	NA	TRBV7-2	TRBJ1-2	NA
TGTGCCAGCAGCCCAAGCGGGATCCTAGAGACCCAGTACTTC	CASSPSGILETQYF	TRBD2	TRBV7-8	TRBJ2-5	NA
TGTGCCAGCAGCCCACTAGCGGGAGAGACCCAGTACTTC	CASSPLAGETQYF	TRBD2	TRBV27	TRBJ2-5	NA
TGTGCCAGCTCACCACAGTCCCAGGGGGCATATTCACCCCTCCACTTT	CASSPQSQGAYSPLHF	TRBD1	TRBV18	TRBJ1-6	few
TGTGCCAGCATCCCATCCGCAGGGATCAATGAGCAGTTCTTC	CASIPSAGINEQFF	NA	TRBV7-2	TRBJ2-1	few
TGCAGTGCTAGAGATGAAGAGACCCAGTACTTC	CSARDEETQYF	NA	TRBV20-1	TRBJ2-5	NA
TGCGCCAGCAGCCGGGGTGACAGGGACTACAATGAGCAGTTCTTC	CASSRGDRDYNEQFF	TRBD1	TRBV4-1	TRBJ2-1	NA
TGTGCCAGCAGTTACCGACTAGACCGAAATACGCAGTATTTT	CASSYRLDRNTQYF	NA	TRBV6-6	TRBJ2-3	NA
TGTGCTAGTGGTTTGGTTGCAAGGGGTGAGCAGTTCTTC	CASGLVARGEQFF	NA	TRBV12-5	TRBJ2-1	few
TGTGCCAGCAGCATCGACAGGCGGGAGCAGTACTTC	CASSIDRREQYF	NA	TRBV6-5	TRBJ2-7	few
TGCAGCGTTGACGTGGGAGGTCTTAACACTGAAGCTTTCTTT	CSVDVGGLNTEAFF	NA	TRBV29-1	TRBJ1-1	few
TGTGCCAGCAGCTTGAGGCAGGGTAGCTACAATGAGCAGTTCTTC	CASSLRQGSYNEQFF	NA	TRBV7-9	TRBJ2-1	many
TGTGCCAGTAGTGTTGACAGGAGGATCTACTATGGCTACACCTTC	CASSVDRRIYYGYTF	NA	TRBV19	TRBJ1-2	few
TGCAGCGTTGAAACGGGGAACTCCTACAATGAGCAGTTCTTC	CSVETGNSYNEQFF	NA	TRBV29-1	TRBJ2-1	NA
TGTGCCAGCAGTTTCAGTGTCGGTCCGGGGGGGATCTACAATGAGCAGTTCTTC	CASSFSVGPGGIYNEQFF	TRBD2	TRBV27	TRBJ2-1	NA
TGCGCCAGCAGCCAGGGGGGGCCAAGCCGATCAGATACGCAGTATTTT	CASSQGGPSRSDTQYF	NA	TRBV4-3	TRBJ2-3	NA
TGTGCCACCAGCAGAGCGGTAGGCTCTGGGGCCAACGTCCTGACTTTC	CATSRAVGSGANVLTF	NA	TRBV15	TRBJ2-6	few
TGTGCCAGCAGCTCCACCGGGACGGGAATCTATGGCTACACCTTC	CASSSTGTGIYGYTF	NA	TRBV28	TRBJ1-2	NA
TGCAGTGCACGGGAGGCGCAGTATTTT	CSAREAQYF	TRBD2	TRBV20-1	TRBJ2-3	NA
TGCGCCAGCAGCTTGAGACGACCGGGACTAGCGGGAGTGCCAGTTGCTGAGCAGTTCTTC	CASSLRRPGLAGVPVAEQFF	TRBD2	TRBV5-1	TRBJ2-1	few
TGTGCCAGCAGTCTGGACAGGGCAGGCGGCTACACCTTC	CASSLDRAGGYTF	TRBD1	TRBV27	TRBJ1-2	few
TGTGCCACCAGCGGCCCTGGGGAAAAAGAGACCCAGTACTTC	CATSGPGEKETQYF	NA	TRBV15	TRBJ2-5	NA